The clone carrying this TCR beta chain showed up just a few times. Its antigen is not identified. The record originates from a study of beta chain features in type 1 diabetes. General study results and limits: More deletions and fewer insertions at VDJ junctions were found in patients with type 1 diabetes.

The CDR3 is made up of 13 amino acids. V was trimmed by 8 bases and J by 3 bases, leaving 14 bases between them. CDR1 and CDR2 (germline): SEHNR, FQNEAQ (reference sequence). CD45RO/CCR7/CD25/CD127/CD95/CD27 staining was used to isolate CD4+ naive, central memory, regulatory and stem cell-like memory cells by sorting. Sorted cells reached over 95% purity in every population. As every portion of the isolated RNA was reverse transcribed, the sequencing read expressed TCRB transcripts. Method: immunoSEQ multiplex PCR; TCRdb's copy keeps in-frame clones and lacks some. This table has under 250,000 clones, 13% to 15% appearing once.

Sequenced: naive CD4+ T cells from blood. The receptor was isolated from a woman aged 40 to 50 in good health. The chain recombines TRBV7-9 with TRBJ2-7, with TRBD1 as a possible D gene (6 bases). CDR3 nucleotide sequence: TGTGCCAGCTTAAGCGACAGGAGCTACGAGCAGTACTTC. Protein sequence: CASLSDRSYEQYF.